This TCR beta chain was captured in a study of blood T cell repertoires in COVID-19. Looking at the study overall: Acute and convalescent COVID-19 samples came from the United States, Italy and Spain.

CDR1 is GTSNPN, CDR2 SVGIG, per germline (reference sequence). The CDR3 loop spans 15 amino acids. The J segment lost 4 bases and the V segment lost 2 bases, leaving 9 bases of the junction unmatched. Original handling: Reference gene primer amplification yielded estimated nucleated cell counts. Generated by immunoSEQ multiplex PCR, the TCRdb table keeps only in-frame clones and is missing some. The V and J calls and clone size come from that table; D and trimming were worked out from the DNA. Of 80,000 to 95,000 clones detected, approximately 88% appear once; the ten largest clones hold 7% to 8%. V gene TRBV30 combines with J gene TRBJ1-1; 8 nucleotides line up with TRBD1. The source of this sequence is a man between 65 and 80 years old with acute or convalescent COVID-19. Source material: peripheral blood. The CDR3 coding sequence is TGTGCCTGGAGTACCCTGACAGGGGCAGGCACTGAAGCTTTCTTT. It encodes CAWSTLTGAGTEAFF. Full variable domain (remainder filled in from reference TRBV30 and TRBJ1-1): SQTIHQWPATLVQPVGSPLSLECTVEGTSNPNLYWYRQAAGRGLQLLFYSVGIGQISSEVPQNLSASRPQDRQFILSSKKLLLSDSGFYLCAWSTLTGAGTEAFFGQGTRLTVV.